This is a list of T cell receptor beta chains from one sample in a study of T cells in Graves' hyperthyroidism and ophthalmopathy. MiXCR, run by TCRdb on the multiplex PCR reads, gives a single entry per CDR3 protein. The sample lists about 400,000 distinct CDR3 sequences; less than 20% were seen once. Sequencing was performed on blood. The receptors derive from a woman aged 18-35 years with Graves' hyperthyroidism. Each CDR3 is given with its conserved first and last residue.

V gene: TRBV6-1
CDR3 length: 15
J gene: TRBJ2-3
CDR3 protein: CASSLGTTSTDTQYF

V gene: TRBV5-1
CDR3 length: 15
J gene: TRBJ2-2
CDR3 protein: CASSLRTGEAGELFF

V gene: TRBV20-1
CDR3 length: 16
J gene: TRBJ2-2
CDR3 protein: CSARTGGRSDTGELFF

V gene: TRBV7-9
CDR3 length: 15
J gene: TRBJ1-2
CDR3 protein: CASSSPTQVNYGYTF

V gene: TRBV20-1
CDR3 length: 15
J gene: TRBJ1-2
CDR3 protein: CSATARGRGEGGYTF

V gene: TRBV24-1
CDR3 length: 17
J gene: TRBJ2-2
CDR3 protein: CATSDLQGDRNTGELFF

V gene: TRBV14
CDR3 length: 15
J gene: TRBJ2-5
CDR3 protein: CASSQRTGVQETQYF

V gene: TRBV6-4
CDR3 length: 17
J gene: TRBJ1-2
CDR3 protein: CASSPGTGLKANYGYTF

V gene: TRBV9
CDR3 length: 12
J gene: TRBJ2-5
CDR3 protein: CARREGGETQYF

V gene: TRBV9
CDR3 length: 16
J gene: TRBJ2-3
CDR3 protein: CASSPRLAGITDTQYF

V gene: TRBV5-8
CDR3 length: 16
J gene: TRBJ2-1
CDR3 protein: CASSLSAAGGANEQFF

V gene: TRBV5-1
CDR3 length: 15
J gene: TRBJ1-2
CDR3 protein: CASSVGQGSVYGYTF

V gene: TRBV12-5
CDR3 length: 14
J gene: TRBJ1-1
CDR3 protein: CASALTGGLTEAFF

V gene: TRBV20-1
CDR3 length: 15
J gene: TRBJ2-7
CDR3 protein: CSAGGTSGVLGEQYF

V gene: TRBV4-1
CDR3 length: 16
J gene: TRBJ1-4
CDR3 protein: CASSQREGGAGEKLFF

V gene: TRBV29-1
CDR3 length: 13
J gene: TRBJ1-1
CDR3 protein: CSVVGQGETEAFF

V gene: TRBV6-8
CDR3 length: 13
J gene: TRBJ1-1
CDR3 protein: CASSGYKNTEAFF

V gene: TRBV6-6
CDR3 length: 15
J gene: TRBJ1-2
CDR3 protein: CASSYSSQTNYGYTF

V gene: TRBV12-5
CDR3 length: 19
J gene: TRBJ2-1
CDR3 protein: CASGSPGLAGTRTYNEQFF

V gene: TRBV7-9
CDR3 length: 17
J gene: TRBJ1-4
CDR3 protein: CASSGAPDPVTNEKLFF

V gene: TRBV5-1
CDR3 length: 15
J gene: TRBJ2-3
CDR3 protein: CASRTRTSGFDTQYF

V gene: TRBV6-4
CDR3 length: 18
J gene: TRBJ2-2
CDR3 protein: CASSSRGLAGKNTGELFF

V gene: TRBV12-5
CDR3 length: 14
J gene: TRBJ1-4
CDR3 protein: CASYTGPTNEKLFF

V gene: TRBV7-4
CDR3 length: 19
J gene: TRBJ2-6
CDR3 protein: CASSATTLSSYSGANVLTF

V gene: TRBV2
CDR3 length: 14
J gene: TRBJ1-4
CDR3 protein: CASRRTGSIEKLFF

V gene: TRBV5-5
CDR3 length: 13
J gene: TRBJ2-7
CDR3 protein: CASTVVGGYEQYF

V gene: TRBV12-3/TRBV12-4
CDR3 length: 13
J gene: TRBJ2-7
CDR3 protein: CASSSRLAARQYF

V gene: TRBV9
CDR3 length: 14
J gene: TRBJ2-7
CDR3 protein: CASSVTPRVHEQYF

V gene: TRBV29-1
CDR3 length: 12
J gene: TRBJ2-2
CDR3 protein: CSVESGAGELFF

V gene: TRBV19
CDR3 length: 17
J gene: TRBJ2-1
CDR3 protein: CASSPRSGGGWYNEQFF

V gene: TRBV20-1
CDR3 length: 15
J gene: TRBJ1-4
CDR3 protein: CSARDRQVGREKLFF

V gene: TRBV7-2
CDR3 length: 14
J gene: TRBJ1-2
CDR3 protein: CASSLRGGRDGYTF

V gene: TRBV30
CDR3 length: 14
J gene: TRBJ2-3
CDR3 protein: CAWRAGGKQDTQYF

V gene: TRBV4-1
CDR3 length: 17
J gene: TRBJ2-5
CDR3 protein: CASSQVKRAGRQETQYF

V gene: TRBV30
CDR3 length: 14
J gene: TRBJ2-5
CDR3 protein: CAWSVKWGWETQYF

V gene: TRBV6-1
CDR3 length: 15
J gene: TRBJ1-2
CDR3 protein: CASGDGGQAPYGYTF

V gene: TRBV6-1
CDR3 length: 18
J gene: TRBJ2-5
CDR3 protein: CASSPLEGPSGRRETQYF

V gene: TRBV11-3
CDR3 length: 14
J gene: TRBJ1-1
CDR3 protein: CASSSGRANTEAFF

V gene: TRBV28
CDR3 length: 14
J gene: TRBJ2-7
CDR3 protein: CASSFFGSAYEQYF

V gene: TRBV30
CDR3 length: 14
J gene: TRBJ1-6
CDR3 protein: CAWSPGQGDSPLHF

V gene: TRBV20-1
CDR3 length: 15
J gene: TRBJ2-4
CDR3 protein: CSASSGLLGGNIQYF

V gene: TRBV30
CDR3 length: 16
J gene: TRBJ2-3
CDR3 protein: CAWSGSRGRTEDTQYF

V gene: TRBV4-1
CDR3 length: 16
J gene: TRBJ2-1
CDR3 protein: CASSQDRANPYNEQFF

V gene: TRBV20-1
CDR3 length: 14
J gene: TRBJ1-1
CDR3 protein: CSARAEGGNTEAFF

V gene: TRBV6-4
CDR3 length: 13
J gene: TRBJ1-1
CDR3 protein: CASSDSDNTEAFF

V gene: TRBV6-1
CDR3 length: 10
J gene: TRBJ2-5
CDR3 protein: CASGGPTQYF

V gene: TRBV6-1
CDR3 length: 14
J gene: TRBJ2-5
CDR3 protein: CASSPGTIQETQYF

V gene: TRBV5-1
CDR3 length: 17
J gene: TRBJ2-5
CDR3 protein: CASSLELGREPWETQYF

V gene: TRBV13
CDR3 length: 14
J gene: TRBJ1-1
CDR3 protein: CASSPRDKNTEAFF

V gene: TRBV5-1
CDR3 length: 13
J gene: TRBJ1-2
CDR3 protein: CASRDSEGYGYTF

V gene: TRBV5-1
CDR3 length: 15
J gene: TRBJ2-7
CDR3 protein: CASSLLGQGGYEQYF

V gene: TRBV6-1
CDR3 length: 15
J gene: TRBJ1-3
CDR3 protein: CASRSDGLSGNTIYF